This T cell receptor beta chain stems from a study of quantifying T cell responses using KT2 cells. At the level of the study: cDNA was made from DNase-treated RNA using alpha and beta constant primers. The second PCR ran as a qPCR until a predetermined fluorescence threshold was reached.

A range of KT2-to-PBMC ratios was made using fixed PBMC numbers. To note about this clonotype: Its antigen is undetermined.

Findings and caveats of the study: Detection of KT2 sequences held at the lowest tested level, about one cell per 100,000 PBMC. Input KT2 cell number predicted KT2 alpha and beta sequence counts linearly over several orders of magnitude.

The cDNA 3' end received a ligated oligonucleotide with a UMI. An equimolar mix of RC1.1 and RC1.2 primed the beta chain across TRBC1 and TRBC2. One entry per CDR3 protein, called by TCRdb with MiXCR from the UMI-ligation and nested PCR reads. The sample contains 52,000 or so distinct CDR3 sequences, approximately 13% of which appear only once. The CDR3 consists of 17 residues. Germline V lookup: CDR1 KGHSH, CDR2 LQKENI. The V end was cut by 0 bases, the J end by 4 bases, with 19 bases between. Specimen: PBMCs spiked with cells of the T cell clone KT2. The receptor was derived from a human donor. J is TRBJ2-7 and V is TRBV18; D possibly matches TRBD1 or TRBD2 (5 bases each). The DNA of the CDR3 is TGTGCCAGCTCACCACCGGGGTTTGGGGGAGACACATACGAGCAGTACTTC. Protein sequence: CASSPPGFGGDTYEQYF.